One and the same sample provided the 21 T cell receptor beta chains below, sequenced in a study of Ad26.COV2.S vaccination and SARS-CoV-2 variants. Treatment described: roughly 18 received Ad26.COV2.S at low or high dose, single or two shots; roughly five received placebo; per-sample allocation not given. Samples came from day 63 after the first vaccine or placebo injection. Using immunoSEQ multiplex PCR, the repertoire was profiled, and TCRdb retains in-frame clones only, with some absent. The sample includes almost 400,000 clones, around nine tenths of them seen just once. Sequences were derived from peripheral blood, sampled in a trial of Ad26.COV2.S vaccine versus placebo. Receptors were obtained from a person between 18 and 59 years old who received the Ad26.COV2.S COVID-19 vaccine or a placebo.

This rearrangement joins TRBV4-1 to TRBJ2-6; D is unresolved. The CDR3 length is 16 residues. Germline CDR1 reads MGHRA; CDR2 reads YSYEKL. With 0 bases removed from V and 1 base from J, the gap between germline ends came to 7 bases. CDR3 nucleotides: TGCGCCAGCAGCCAAGACGACACGTCTGGGGCCAACGTCCTGACTTTC. It specifies CASSQDDTSGANVLTF.

The CDR3 region is CAWRRLGTGVYEQYF. CDR3 sequence (DNA): TGTGCCTGGAGACGCCTCGGGACAGGGGTCTACGAGCAGTACTTC. V and J are TRBV30 and TRBJ2-7; 10 bases are a match to TRBD1. Germline loops: CDR1 GTSNPN, CDR2 SVGIG (reference sequence). V gave up 3 bases and J gave up 3 bases; unmatched junction bases: 8. The CDR3 has 15 amino acids.

The rearrangement joins TRBV19 to TRBJ2-5, with D unresolved. The CDR3 totals 15 residues. Trimming pared 3 bases from V and 4 bases from J, leaving 15 bases between. Germline V gene data show CDR1 as LNHDA and CDR2 as SQIVND (reference sequence). The chain's CDR3 is CASSISALWLETQYF. In nucleotides, the CDR3 is TGTGCCAGTAGTATCTCGGCCCTCTGGCTAGAGACCCAGTACTTC.

CDR3 nucleotide sequence: TGTGCCAGCAGCTTGGGGACAGCCTCCTACAATGAGCAGTTCTTC. Its protein is CASSLGTASYNEQFF. The rearrangement links TRBV5-6 to TRBJ2-1; possible D gene TRBD1, 6 bases. CDR1 SGHDT and CDR2 YYEEEE come from the germline V gene. Trimming pared 0 bases from V and 0 bases from J, leaving 7 bases between. CDR3 length: 15 residues.

The V gene is TRBV5-4, the J gene TRBJ1-2; D gene unclear. The germline gives CDR1 SGHNT, CDR2 YYREEE (reference sequence). This CDR3 has 14 residues. With 7 bases removed from V and 4 bases from J, the gap between germline ends came to 17 bases. In DNA, the CDR3 is TGTGCCAGCCGGCTCCAAGGTGAGAGCTATGGCTACACCTTC. Its protein is CASRLQGESYGYTF.

The chain uses TRBV29-1 and TRBJ1-2; D is uncertain. Germline CDR1 and CDR2: SQVTM and ANQGSEA. This CDR3 comprises 14 residues. Trimming pared 0 bases from V and 4 bases from J, leaving 12 bases between. The CDR3: CSVEDYWEVYGYTF. The CDR3, as DNA: TGCAGCGTTGAAGATTACTGGGAGGTCTATGGCTACACCTTC.

This clone came up once. The V gene is TRBV19, the J gene TRBJ2-5; tentatively, D is TRBD1 (6 bases). With 6 bases removed from V and 5 bases from J, the gap between germline ends came to 16 bases. The CDR3 contains 14 residues. From germline, CDR1 is LNHDA and CDR2 SQIVND (reference sequence). The DNA of the CDR3 is TGTGCCAGTAGGGATTGGGGGCGCGAGGAGACCCAGTACTTC. This sequence encodes CASRDWGREETQYF.

The chain couples TRBV18 to TRBJ1-4, with TRBD1 identical over 9 bases. The germline gives CDR1 KGHSH, CDR2 LQKENI. V lost 3 bases and J lost 0; bases outside the gene matches: 2. This CDR3 is built from 16 residues. The CDR3, as DNA: TGTGCCAGCTCACCGGGACAGGGCGCAACTAATGAAAAACTGTTTTTT. It yields the protein CASSPGQGATNEKLFF.

As to this clone: The same CDR3 can be traced to other DNA sequences in this sample. This rearrangement joins TRBV11-3 to TRBJ2-7, with D uncertain. V was clipped by 1 base and J by 1 base, with 5 bases between them. CDR3 length: 13 amino acids. From germline, CDR1 is SGHNT and CDR2 YENEEA. CDR3 nucleotide sequence: TGTGCCAGCAGCTTAGCCGTTTCCTACGAGCAGTACTTC. It translates to CASSLAVSYEQYF.

The rearrangement joins TRBV6-1 to TRBJ2-5; 10 nucleotides line up with TRBD2. Germline V gene data show CDR1 as MNHNS and CDR2 as SASEGT. V dropped 2 bases and J dropped 2; count of bases not matched to a gene: 2. The CDR3 runs 15 residues. The CDR3 sequence: CASSESSGGQETQYF. For the CDR3, the DNA is TGTGCCAGCAGTGAATCTAGCGGGGGACAAGAGACCCAGTACTTC.

The rearrangement joins TRBV6-2 or TRBV6-3 to TRBJ1-2; perhaps TRBD1 as D (5 bases). This CDR3 is built from 16 residues. Germline CDR1 reads MNHEY; CDR2 reads SVGEGT. V was clipped by 0 bases and J by 8 bases, with 19 bases between them. The CDR3: CASSYSTQGEAVGYTF. CDR3 nucleotide sequence: TGTGCCAGCAGTTACTCGACGCAAGGGGAGGCTGTGGGCTACACCTTC.

This chain links TRBV5-5 with TRBJ2-2; no firm D call. The germline V gene encodes CDR1 SGHKS and CDR2 YYEKEE (reference sequence). V was cut by 2 bases and J by 2 bases, with 10 bases left in between. CDR3 length: 15 amino acids. The CDR3 is CASSFKGSNTGELFF. The CDR3 DNA reads as TGTGCCAGCAGCTTTAAGGGTTCAAACACCGGGGAGCTGTTTTTT.

This chain links TRBV7-9 with TRBJ2-7; either TRBD1 or TRBD2 may fit D (6 bases each). In germline, CDR1 is SEHNR, CDR2 FQNEAQ (reference sequence). Trimming shortened V by 5 bases and J by 6 bases, and 11 bases separated the two germline ends. The CDR3 has 12 amino acids. CDR3 coding DNA: TGTGCCAGCAGCGCCGGGGGCAGCGAGCAGTACTTC. Residues: CASSAGGSEQYF.

The chain combines TRBV9 with TRBJ2-6, with D unclear. V shed 2 bases and J shed 0 bases, with 6 bases lying between them. This CDR3 spans 15 amino acids. Germline CDR1 and CDR2: SGDLS and YYNGEE. The CDR3 DNA reads as TGTGCCAGCAGCGTCATCGGCTCTGGGGCCAACGTCCTGACTTTC. Translating gives CASSVIGSGANVLTF.

V and J are TRBV6-2 or TRBV6-3 and TRBJ1-3; D uncertain. Germline V gene data show CDR1 as MNHEY and CDR2 as SVGEGT. Trimming took off 2 bases at V and 3 bases at J, with 11 bases between the two ends. This CDR3 contains 15 residues. The CDR3 loop reads CASSYGGEGGNTIYF. CDR3 nucleotides: TGTGCCAGCAGTTACGGAGGCGAAGGTGGAAACACCATATATTTT.

This clone has only a few counts. The J gene is TRBJ1-5, the V gene TRBV5-1; 7 bases agree with TRBD1. V was pared by 0 bases and J by 4 bases, with 4 bases of the junction left unmatched. Germline values: CDR1 SGHRS, CDR2 YFSETQ. The CDR3 contains 15 residues. The CDR3 protein is CASSLEGQKNQPQHF. The CDR3 coding sequence is TGCGCCAGCAGCTTGGAGGGACAGAAAAATCAGCCCCAGCATTTT.

The V call is TRBV7-8, the J call TRBJ2-7; D may be TRBD2 (5 bases). V was shortened by 3 bases and J by 2 bases, with 14 bases between the two germline ends. CDR1 SGHVS and CDR2 FQNEAQ come from the germline V gene. The CDR3 contains 15 residues. The CDR3: CASSFLGTSAYEQYF. CDR3 coding DNA: TGTGCCAGCAGCTTTTTGGGCACTAGTGCCTACGAGCAGTACTTC. Drawing the rest from reference TRBV7-8 and TRBJ2-7, the complete variable domain is GAGVSQSPRYKVAKRGQDVALRCDPISGHVSLFWYQQALGQGPEFLTYFQNEAQLDKSGLPSDRFFAERPEGSVSTLKIQRTQQEDSAVYLCASSFLGTSAYEQYFGPGTRLTVT.

This chain links TRBV12-3 or TRBV12-4 with TRBJ1-1; TRBD1 might be the D (5 bases). Trimming removed 5 bases at V and 11 bases at J, with 12 bases between. CDR3 length equals 11 residues. CDR3 residues: CASSRGGTAFF. The DNA for the CDR3 is TGTGCCAGCAGTCGTGGGGGGACGGCTTTCTTT.

The chain employs TRBV2 and TRBJ2-1; 7 bases match TRBD2. The CDR3 contains 14 residues. V was clipped by 2 bases and J by 9 bases; unmatched bases: 7. Germline-derived CDR1 and CDR2 are SNHLY and FYNNEI. The CDR3 protein is CASSERVTSAEQFF. The DNA of the CDR3 is TGTGCCAGCAGTGAAAGGGTTACTAGCGCTGAGCAGTTCTTC.

This clone was seen a single time. The chain has TRBV9 and TRBJ2-1, with D perhaps assigned TRBD1 or TRBD2 (5 bases each). Trimming stripped 0 bases from V and 2 bases from J, with 9 bases between. Germline CDR1 SGDLS, CDR2 YYNGEE. The CDR3 length is 15 residues. The CDR3 region is CASSVGGSTYNEQFF. CDR3 nucleotide sequence: TGTGCCAGCAGCGTAGGGGGGTCAACCTACAATGAGCAGTTCTTC. Full variable domain (remainder filled in from reference TRBV9 and TRBJ2-1): DSGVTQTPKHLITATGQRVTLRCSPRSGDLSVYWYQQSLDQGLQFLIQYYNGEERAKGNILERFSAQQFPDLHSELNLSSLELGDSALYFCASSVGGSTYNEQFFGPGTRLTVL.

The chain has TRBV2 and TRBJ2-5, with a possible D match to TRBD1 (5 bases). Germline assignment: CDR1 SNHLY and CDR2 FYNNEI. This CDR3 has 15 residues. V was shortened by 6 bases and J by 0 bases, with 14 bases between the two germline ends. The CDR3 spells CASRFRGMDQETQYF. The CDR3 DNA sequence: TGTGCCAGCAGGTTTAGGGGAATGGACCAAGAGACCCAGTACTTC.